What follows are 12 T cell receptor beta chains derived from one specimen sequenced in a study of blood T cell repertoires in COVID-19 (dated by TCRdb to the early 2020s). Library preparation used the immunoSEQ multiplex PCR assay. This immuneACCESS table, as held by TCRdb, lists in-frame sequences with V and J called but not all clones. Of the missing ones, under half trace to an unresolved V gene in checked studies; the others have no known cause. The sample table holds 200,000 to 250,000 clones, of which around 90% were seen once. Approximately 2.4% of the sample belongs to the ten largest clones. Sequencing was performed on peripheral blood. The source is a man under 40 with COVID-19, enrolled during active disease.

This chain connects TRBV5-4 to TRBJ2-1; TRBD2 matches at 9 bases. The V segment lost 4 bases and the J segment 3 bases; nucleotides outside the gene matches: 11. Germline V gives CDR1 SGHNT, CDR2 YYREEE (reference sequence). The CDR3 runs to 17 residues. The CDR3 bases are TGTGCCAGCAGCACAAACGGGGCGGGAGGGTACTACAATGAGCAGTTCTTC. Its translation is CASSTNGAGGYYNEQFF.

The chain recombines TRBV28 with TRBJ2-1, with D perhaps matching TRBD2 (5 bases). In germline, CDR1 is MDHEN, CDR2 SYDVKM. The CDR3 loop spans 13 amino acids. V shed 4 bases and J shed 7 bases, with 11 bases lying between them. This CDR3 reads CASSWSSTNEQFF. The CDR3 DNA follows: TGTGCCAGCAGTTGGTCTAGCACGAATGAGCAGTTCTTC.

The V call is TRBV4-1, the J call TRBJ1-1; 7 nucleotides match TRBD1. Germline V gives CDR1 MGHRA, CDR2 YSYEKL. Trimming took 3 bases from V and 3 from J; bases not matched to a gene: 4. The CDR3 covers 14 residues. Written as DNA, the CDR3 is TGCGCCAGCAGCCACGGACAGGCCTACACTGAAGCTTTCTTT. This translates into CASSHGQAYTEAFF.

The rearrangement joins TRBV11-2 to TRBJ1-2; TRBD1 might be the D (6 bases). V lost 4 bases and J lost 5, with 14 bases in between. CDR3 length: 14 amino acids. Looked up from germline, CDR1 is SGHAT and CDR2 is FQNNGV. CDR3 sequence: CASSSLLQGYGYTF. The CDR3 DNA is TGTGCCAGCAGCTCACTCCTCCAGGGGTATGGCTACACCTTC.

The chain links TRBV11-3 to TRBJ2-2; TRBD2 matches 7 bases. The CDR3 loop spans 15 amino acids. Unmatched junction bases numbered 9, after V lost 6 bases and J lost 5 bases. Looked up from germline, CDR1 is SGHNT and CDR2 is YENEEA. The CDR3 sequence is CASSRKREGTGELFF. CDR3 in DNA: TGTGCCAGCAGTCGCAAGCGGGAAGGGACCGGGGAGCTGTTTTTT.

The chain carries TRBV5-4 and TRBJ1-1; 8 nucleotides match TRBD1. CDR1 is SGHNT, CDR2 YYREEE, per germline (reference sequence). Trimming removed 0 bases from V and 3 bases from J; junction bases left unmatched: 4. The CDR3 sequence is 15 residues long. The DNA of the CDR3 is TGTGCCAGCAGCTTGGGAGACAGGGGCCACACTGAAGCTTTCTTT. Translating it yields CASSLGDRGHTEAFF. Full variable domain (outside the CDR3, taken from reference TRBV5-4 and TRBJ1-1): ETGVTQSPTHLIKTRGQQVTLRCSSQSGHNTVSWYQQALGQGPQFIFQYYREEENGRGNFPPRFSGLQFPNYSSELNVNALELDDSALYLCASSLGDRGHTEAFFGQGTRLTVV.

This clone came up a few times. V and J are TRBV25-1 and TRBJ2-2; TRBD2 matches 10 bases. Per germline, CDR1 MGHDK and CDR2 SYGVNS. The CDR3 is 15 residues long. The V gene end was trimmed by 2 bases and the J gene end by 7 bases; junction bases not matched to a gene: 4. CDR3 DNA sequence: TGTGCCAGCAGTGAACTAGCGGGAGTCATCGGGGAGCTGTTTTTT. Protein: CASSELAGVIGELFF.

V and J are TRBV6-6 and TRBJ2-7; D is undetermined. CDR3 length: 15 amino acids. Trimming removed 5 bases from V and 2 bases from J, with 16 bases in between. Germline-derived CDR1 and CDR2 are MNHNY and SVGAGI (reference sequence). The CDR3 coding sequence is TGTGCCAGCAGTCCCCTCATCGACAACGCCTACGAGCAGTACTTC. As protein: CASSPLIDNAYEQYF.

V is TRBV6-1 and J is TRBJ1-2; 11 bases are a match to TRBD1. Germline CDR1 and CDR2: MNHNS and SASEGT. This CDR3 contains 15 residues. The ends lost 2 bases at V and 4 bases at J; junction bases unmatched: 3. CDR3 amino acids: CASSEPGTGGYGYTF. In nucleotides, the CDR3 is TGTGCCAGCAGTGAACCCGGGACAGGGGGCTATGGCTACACCTTC.

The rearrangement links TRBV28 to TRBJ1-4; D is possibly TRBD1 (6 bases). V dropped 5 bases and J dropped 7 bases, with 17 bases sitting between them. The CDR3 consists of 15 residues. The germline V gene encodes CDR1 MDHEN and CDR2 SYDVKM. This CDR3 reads CASSPWDLGGEKLFF. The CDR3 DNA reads TGTGCCAGCAGTCCCTGGGACCTAGGGGGTGAAAAACTGTTTTTT.

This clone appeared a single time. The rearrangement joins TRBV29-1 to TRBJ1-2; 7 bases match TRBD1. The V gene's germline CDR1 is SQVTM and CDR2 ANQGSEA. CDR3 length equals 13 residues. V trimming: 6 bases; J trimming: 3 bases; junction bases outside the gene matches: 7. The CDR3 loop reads CSVVRQGDYGYTF. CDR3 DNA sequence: TGCAGCGTGGTCCGACAGGGTGACTATGGCTACACCTTC.

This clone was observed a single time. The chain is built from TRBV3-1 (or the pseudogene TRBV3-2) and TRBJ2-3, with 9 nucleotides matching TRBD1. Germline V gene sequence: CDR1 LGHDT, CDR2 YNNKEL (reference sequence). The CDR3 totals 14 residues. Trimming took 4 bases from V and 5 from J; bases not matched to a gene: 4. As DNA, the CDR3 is TGTGCCAGCAGCCCGGGACAGGGAAAAGATACGCAGTATTTT. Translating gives CASSPGQGKDTQYF.